These T cell receptor beta chains were read from a single sample in a study of shared clonotypes between healthy human individuals. Sequencing used immunoSEQ multiplex PCR; TCRdb keeps in-frame clones, though not all of them. Counted here are 2 million to 2.5 million clones, roughly 94% occurring once; the ten biggest clones make up 0.1% to 0.15%. The sample consisted of naive CD4+ T cells sorted from blood. Receptors originate from a man younger than 30 in good health. Both conserved end residues are part of each CDR3. Fields, in order: J gene, D gene, clone size, V gene, CDR3 protein, CDR3 DNA. D genes are given only for firm matches. The listing skips clone size in some rows; elsewhere it reads once, few, many or a size class.

J gene: TRBJ2-3
D gene: TRBD2
clone size: .
V gene: TRBV9
CDR3 protein: CASSALIWEGEDTQYF
CDR3 DNA: TGTGCCAGCAGCGCCCTAATCTGGGAGGGCGAGGATACGCAGTATTTT

J gene: TRBJ2-5
D gene: TRBD1
clone size: .
V gene: TRBV18
CDR3 protein: CASSPGDRPQETQYF
CDR3 DNA: TGTGCCAGCTCACCTGGGGACAGACCTCAAGAGACCCAGTACTTC

J gene: TRBJ2-2
D gene: TRBD1
clone size: few
V gene: TRBV4-3
CDR3 protein: CASSQDAARQGATGELFF
CDR3 DNA: TGCGCCAGCAGCCAAGATGCAGCGAGACAGGGGGCGACCGGGGAGCTGTTTTTT

J gene: TRBJ2-2
D gene: TRBD2
clone size: .
V gene: TRBV6-1
CDR3 protein: CASSVPLAGGRTGELFF
CDR3 DNA: TGTGCCAGCAGTGTCCCGCTAGCGGGAGGGCGGACCGGGGAGCTGTTTTTT

J gene: TRBJ2-2
D gene: .
clone size: .
V gene: TRBV7-7
CDR3 protein: CASKQGTAGELFF
CDR3 DNA: TGTGCTAGCAAACAGGGAACGGCCGGGGAGCTGTTTTTT

J gene: TRBJ1-5
D gene: .
clone size: .
V gene: TRBV7-9
CDR3 protein: CASSLGGSTQPQHF
CDR3 DNA: TGTGCCAGCAGCTTGGGGGGGAGCACTCAGCCCCAGCATTTT

J gene: TRBJ1-6
D gene: .
clone size: .
V gene: TRBV27
CDR3 protein: CASSRPPGGLGNSPLHF
CDR3 DNA: TGTGCCAGCAGCCGACCTCCGGGCGGCCTGGGGAATTCACCCCTCCACTTT

J gene: TRBJ2-5
D gene: .
clone size: .
V gene: TRBV6-5
CDR3 protein: CASSYGGWETQYF
CDR3 DNA: TGTGCCAGCAGTTACGGGGGGTGGGAGACCCAGTACTTC

J gene: TRBJ2-1
D gene: TRBD2
clone size: .
V gene: TRBV10-3
CDR3 protein: CAISESPRGDEQFF
CDR3 DNA: TGTGCCATCAGTGAGTCACCCCGGGGGGATGAGCAGTTCTTC

J gene: TRBJ1-1
D gene: .
clone size: .
V gene: TRBV10-3
CDR3 protein: CAISESTSLSPGEAFF
CDR3 DNA: TGTGCCATCAGTGAGTCGACGAGCTTAAGTCCGGGGGAAGCTTTCTTT

J gene: TRBJ1-5
D gene: TRBD1
clone size: .
V gene: TRBV7-3
CDR3 protein: CARTGNHQPQHF
CDR3 DNA: TGTGCCAGGACAGGGAACCATCAGCCCCAGCATTTT

J gene: TRBJ1-6
D gene: TRBD1
clone size: .
V gene: TRBV9
CDR3 protein: CASSAGQGGAVNSPLHF
CDR3 DNA: TGTGCCAGCAGCGCCGGACAGGGGGGTGCAGTAAATTCACCCCTCCACTTT

J gene: TRBJ2-7
D gene: .
clone size: once
V gene: TRBV7-3
CDR3 protein: CASSLVVGEQYF
CDR3 DNA: TGTGCCAGCAGCTTAGTGGTCGGCGAGCAGTACTTC

J gene: TRBJ2-1
D gene: TRBD1
clone size: .
V gene: TRBV5-1
CDR3 protein: CASSIDRGTIDEQFF
CDR3 DNA: TGCGCCAGCAGCATTGACAGGGGCACTATCGATGAGCAGTTCTTC

J gene: TRBJ2-2
D gene: TRBD2
clone size: .
V gene: TRBV10-3
CDR3 protein: CAMTGTSAGELFF
CDR3 DNA: TGTGCCATGACCGGGACTAGTGCCGGGGAGCTGTTTTTT

J gene: TRBJ2-7
D gene: TRBD2
clone size: .
V gene: TRBV5-4
CDR3 protein: CASSPGTSGRSSYEQYF
CDR3 DNA: TGTGCCAGCAGCCCCGGGACTAGCGGGAGAAGCTCCTACGAGCAGTACTTC

J gene: TRBJ2-3
D gene: TRBD2
clone size: .
V gene: TRBV30
CDR3 protein: CAWSAALAGRGDTQYF
CDR3 DNA: TGTGCCTGGAGTGCTGCTCTAGCGGGGAGGGGAGATACGCAGTATTTT

J gene: TRBJ1-1
D gene: .
clone size: .
V gene: TRBV15
CDR3 protein: CATSRDTGWIYTEAFF
CDR3 DNA: TGTGCCACCAGCAGAGATACCGGGTGGATTTACACTGAAGCTTTCTTT

J gene: TRBJ1-1
D gene: TRBD1
clone size: once
V gene: TRBV7-9
CDR3 protein: CASSPRGQMNTEAFF
CDR3 DNA: TGTGCCAGCAGCCCTCGGGGACAGATGAACACTGAAGCTTTCTTT

J gene: TRBJ1-2
D gene: TRBD1
clone size: .
V gene: TRBV28
CDR3 protein: CASSLKGAGLSGGYTF
CDR3 DNA: TGTGCCAGCAGTTTAAAGGGGGCTGGCCTCAGCGGGGGCTACACCTTC

J gene: TRBJ1-2
D gene: TRBD1
clone size: .
V gene: TRBV10-3
CDR3 protein: CAIRGGAGDGYTF
CDR3 DNA: TGTGCCATCAGAGGGGGCGCCGGCGATGGCTACACCTTC

J gene: TRBJ1-6
D gene: TRBD1
clone size: .
V gene: TRBV10-3
CDR3 protein: CAIGKTGTVNSPLHF
CDR3 DNA: TGTGCCATCGGGAAAACCGGGACAGTTAATTCACCCCTCCACTTT

J gene: TRBJ1-5
D gene: .
clone size: .
V gene: TRBV6-5
CDR3 protein: CASSAEGNQPQHF
CDR3 DNA: TGTGCCAGCAGCGCGGAGGGCAATCAGCCCCAGCATTTT

J gene: TRBJ2-4
D gene: .
clone size: once
V gene: TRBV7-2
CDR3 protein: CASSLRATVGVQYF
CDR3 DNA: TGTGCCAGCAGCTTACGGGCGACAGTAGGGGTTCAGTACTTC

J gene: TRBJ2-5
D gene: TRBD1
clone size: .
V gene: TRBV19
CDR3 protein: CASSMTGKKVQETQYF
CDR3 DNA: TGTGCCAGTAGTATGACAGGGAAGAAGGTCCAAGAGACCCAGTACTTC

J gene: TRBJ1-5
D gene: TRBD1
clone size: .
V gene: TRBV5-6
CDR3 protein: CASSLRGTGPRQPQHF
CDR3 DNA: TGTGCCAGCAGCTTGCGAGGGACAGGGCCTCGTCAGCCCCAGCATTTT

J gene: TRBJ2-2
D gene: .
clone size: .
V gene: TRBV19
CDR3 protein: CASSYTPANTGELFF
CDR3 DNA: TGTGCCAGTAGTTATACGCCAGCGAACACCGGGGAGCTGTTTTTT

J gene: TRBJ1-1
D gene: .
clone size: .
V gene: TRBV28
CDR3 protein: CASSFWDRNTEAFF
CDR3 DNA: TGTGCCAGCAGTTTTTGGGATCGGAACACTGAAGCTTTCTTT

J gene: TRBJ2-7
D gene: .
clone size: .
V gene: TRBV4-2
CDR3 protein: CASSPDKIAYEQYF
CDR3 DNA: TGTGCCAGCAGCCCGGACAAGATCGCCTACGAGCAGTACTTC

J gene: TRBJ1-2
D gene: TRBD1
clone size: .
V gene: TRBV19
CDR3 protein: CASSRQGRGGYTF
CDR3 DNA: TGTGCCAGTAGCCGACAGGGGCGAGGTGGCTACACCTTC

J gene: TRBJ1-1
D gene: .
clone size: .
V gene: TRBV7-2
CDR3 protein: CASSLVQDSPTEAFF
CDR3 DNA: TGTGCCAGCAGCTTAGTTCAGGACAGTCCTACAGAAGCTTTCTTT

J gene: TRBJ2-2
D gene: TRBD2
clone size: .
V gene: TRBV12-5
CDR3 protein: CASGLSGTNTGELFF
CDR3 DNA: TGTGCTAGTGGTTTGAGCGGGACTAACACCGGGGAGCTGTTTTTT

J gene: TRBJ1-3
D gene: .
clone size: .
V gene: TRBV5-4
CDR3 protein: CASSLGGFMGRSGNTIYF
CDR3 DNA: TGTGCCAGCAGCTTGGGGGGCTTTATGGGCCGCTCTGGAAACACCATATATTTT

J gene: TRBJ2-5
D gene: .
clone size: .
V gene: TRBV2
CDR3 protein: CASSVPGAQETQYF
CDR3 DNA: TGTGCCAGCAGTGTTCCAGGGGCTCAAGAGACCCAGTACTTC

J gene: TRBJ1-5
D gene: .
clone size: .
V gene: TRBV29-1
CDR3 protein: CSVVLGGGNQPQHF
CDR3 DNA: TGCAGCGTTGTGCTGGGGGGTGGCAATCAGCCCCAGCATTTT

J gene: TRBJ2-7
D gene: TRBD1
clone size: .
V gene: TRBV28
CDR3 protein: CASRATGGRWGEQYF
CDR3 DNA: TGTGCCAGCAGGGCCACAGGGGGGCGTTGGGGCGAGCAGTACTTC

J gene: TRBJ2-7
D gene: TRBD1
clone size: .
V gene: TRBV6-6
CDR3 protein: CASSGTGEPYEQYF
CDR3 DNA: TGTGCCAGCAGTGGGACAGGGGAGCCCTACGAGCAGTACTTC

J gene: TRBJ1-2
D gene: .
clone size: .
V gene: TRBV10-3
CDR3 protein: CATSPDNLNGYTF
CDR3 DNA: TGTGCCACCAGCCCCGACAACCTAAACGGCTACACCTTC

J gene: TRBJ1-4
D gene: .
clone size: .
V gene: TRBV9
CDR3 protein: CASSVSGEKLFF
CDR3 DNA: TGTGCCAGCAGCGTTTCAGGTGAAAAACTGTTTTTT

J gene: TRBJ2-5
D gene: TRBD2
clone size: .
V gene: TRBV5-4
CDR3 protein: CASSGTSGKQETQYF
CDR3 DNA: TGTGCCAGCAGCGGGACTAGCGGTAAACAAGAGACCCAGTACTTC